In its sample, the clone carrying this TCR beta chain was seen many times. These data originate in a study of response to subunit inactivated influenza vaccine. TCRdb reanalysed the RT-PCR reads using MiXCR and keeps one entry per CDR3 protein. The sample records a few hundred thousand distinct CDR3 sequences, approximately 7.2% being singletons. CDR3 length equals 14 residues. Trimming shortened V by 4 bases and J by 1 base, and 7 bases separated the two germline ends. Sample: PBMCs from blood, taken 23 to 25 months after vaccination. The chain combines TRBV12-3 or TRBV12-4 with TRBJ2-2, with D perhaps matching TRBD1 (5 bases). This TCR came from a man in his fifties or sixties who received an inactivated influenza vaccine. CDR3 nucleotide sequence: TGTGCCAGCAGTTCGACAGAGAACACCGGGGAGCTGTTTTTT. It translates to CASSSTENTGELFF.